What follows is one T cell receptor beta chain and its context. A second PCR, run for about 6 to 12 cycles, used a sample-barcoded 5' primer plus a J-beta primer mix. Each CDR3 protein gets one entry after TCRdb re-called the 5' RACE reads with MiXCR. The table lists 800,000 or so distinct CDR3 sequences, around 62% of them singletons. Approximately 9.7 milliliters was the volume of peripheral blood drawn from each donor. Germline CDR1 and CDR2: SNHLY and FYNNEI. The length of the CDR3 is 16 residues. Trimming pared 10 bases from V and 3 bases from J, leaving 23 bases between. The sample is drawn from a study of blood T cells in healthy people across ages.

This clonotype was obtained from a man aged 30 to 45 in good health. Material for sequencing was blood. The J gene is TRBJ2-3, the V gene TRBV2; the D gene is possibly TRBD2 (5 bases). The CDR3 sequence: CATQAPLARTTDTQYF. The CDR3 nucleotides read TGTGCCACCCAGGCCCCTTTAGCGCGGACGACAGATACGCAGTATTTT. Combining the CDR3 with reference TRBV2 and TRBJ2-3 gives the whole variable domain EPEVTQTPSHQVTQMGQEVILRCVPISNHLYFYWYRQILGQKVEFLVSFYNNEISEKSEIFDDQFSVERPDGSNFTLKIRSTKLEDSAMYFCATQAPLARTTDTQYFGPGTRLTVL.